The clone carrying this T cell receptor (beta chain) was observed a handful of times. Its specificity is not known. The junction departs from germline at one end; a sequencing error may be responsible. The study ran its PCR with 60 Vbeta and 13 Jbeta primers. Libraries were prepared by immunoSEQ multiplex PCR; TCRdb keeps only in-frame clonotypes and omits some of them. The table shows around 140,000 clones, with 77% occurring only once. The CDR3 is 16 amino acids. Germline values: CDR1 LNHDA, CDR2 SQIVND (reference sequence). The sample is drawn from a study of cytomegalovirus exposure and HLA in healthy donors. Study findings and constraints: Earlier analysis yielded a pattern in which most TCR beta V segments were productive about 87% or about 30% of the time.

This receptor was identified in a male donor in good health and CMV-seropositive. J is TRBJ2-6 and V is TRBV19; possibly TRBD2 for D (7 bases). Sequencing was done on a sample of PBMCs. CDR3 coding DNA: TGTGCCAGTAGTCCCTCCGGGGGGTCGGGGGCCAACGGCCTGACTTTC. This gives the protein CASSPSGGSGANGLTF.